The present entry profiles one TCR beta chain with its context. This entry belongs to a study of cytomegalovirus exposure and HLA in healthy donors. Trimming stripped 4 bases from V and 6 bases from J, with 13 bases between. The germline gives CDR1 SGHDT, CDR2 YYEEEE. The CDR3 extends over 13 amino acids. PCR amplification relied on 60 Vbeta primers (plus 13 Jbeta primers). Measured with immunoSEQ multiplex PCR; TCRdb has only the in-frame clones, and not every one. The data hold around 150,000 clones, with around 79% observed a single time. V gene TRBV5-6 combines with J gene TRBJ1-1; D gene unclear. The TCR was taken from a middle-aged woman in good health and CMV-seronegative. The sequenced sample was PBMCs. CDR3 protein: CASSRTGVAEAFF. The CDR3 region has the DNA TGTGCCAGCAGCCGGACGGGAGTCGCTGAAGCTTTCTTT.